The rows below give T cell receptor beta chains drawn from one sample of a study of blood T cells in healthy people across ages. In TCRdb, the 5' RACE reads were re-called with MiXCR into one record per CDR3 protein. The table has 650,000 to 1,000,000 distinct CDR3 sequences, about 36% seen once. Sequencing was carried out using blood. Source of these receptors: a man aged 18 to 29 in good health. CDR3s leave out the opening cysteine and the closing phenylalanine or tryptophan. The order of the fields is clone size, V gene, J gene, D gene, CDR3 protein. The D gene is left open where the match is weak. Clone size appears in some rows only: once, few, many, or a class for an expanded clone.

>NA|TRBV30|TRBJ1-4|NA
AWDRLNEKLF
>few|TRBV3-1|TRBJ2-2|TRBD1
ASSPTGGVYPGELF
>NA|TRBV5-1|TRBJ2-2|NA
ASSWGARDTGELF
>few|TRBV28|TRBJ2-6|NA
ASSLIPPRANVLT
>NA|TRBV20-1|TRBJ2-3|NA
SAEAGADTQY
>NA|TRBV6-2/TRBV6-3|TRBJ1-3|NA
ASLYADSGNTIY
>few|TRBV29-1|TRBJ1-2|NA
SVEIALPNYGYT
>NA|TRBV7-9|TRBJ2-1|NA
ASSLGGARSYNEQF
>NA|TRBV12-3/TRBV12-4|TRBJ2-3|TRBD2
ASSPKRGGLLPPLYTQY
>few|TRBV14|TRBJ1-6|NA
ASSLHYNSPLH
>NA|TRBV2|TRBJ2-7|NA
ASSAAAGTLEQY
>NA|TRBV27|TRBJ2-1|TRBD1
ASSLGTGTLNEQF
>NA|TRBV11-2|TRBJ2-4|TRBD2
ASSVHLADVKNIQY
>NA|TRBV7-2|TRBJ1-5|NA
ASSLRVGANQPQH
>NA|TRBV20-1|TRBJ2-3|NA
SAVISHTQY
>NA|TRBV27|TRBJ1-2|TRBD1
ASSFRDRGRGGYT
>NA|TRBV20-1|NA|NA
SATWTRQNEQY
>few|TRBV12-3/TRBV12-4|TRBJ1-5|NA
ATHEGDSNQPQH
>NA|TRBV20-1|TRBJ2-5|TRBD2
SARDASGQETQY
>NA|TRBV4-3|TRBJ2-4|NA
ASSQDQGVTDIQY
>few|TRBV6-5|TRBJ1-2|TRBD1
ASIPKGAANYGYT
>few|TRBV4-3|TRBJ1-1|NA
ASSQDFKGDTEAF